These 15 T cell receptor beta chains originate from one sample sequenced in a study of molecular identifiers for immune sequencing clone quantification. TCRdb independently ran MiXCR on the PCR reads; one entry per CDR3 protein. The table records around 480,000 distinct CDR3 sequences, about 22% of them present only once. The specimen sequenced was naive CD8+ T cells from blood, with Jurkat cell RNA spiked in. The sample's subset: FACS-sorted CD8+CD4-CCR7+CD45RA+ naive T cells. All receptors derive from a human donor in good health. Some libraries in this study had Jurkat cell RNA spiked in.

This clonotype was detected only a few times. The chain joins TRBV7-9 to TRBJ2-3; TRBD2 aligns across 9 bases. J was trimmed by 4 bases and V by 5 bases; bases with no gene match: 10. The CDR3 has 16 residues. The germline V gene encodes CDR1 SEHNR and CDR2 FQNEAQ (reference sequence). The DNA of the CDR3 is TGTGCCAGCAGCCAATTCGGACTAGCGACCTCAGATACGCAGTATTTT. Protein sequence: CASSQFGLATSDTQYF.

With respect to this clonotype: A clone one base away is much larger, so this may be a read error. V gene TRBV7-6 combines with J gene TRBJ2-3, with 7 bases identical to TRBD1. There are 13 residues in the CDR3. V trimming: 6 bases; J trimming: 4 bases; junction bases outside the gene matches: 4. Germline V gene data show CDR1 as SGHVS and CDR2 as FNYEAQ. The CDR3 loop is CASRSTGADTQYF. The CDR3 DNA follows: TGTGCCAGCAGATCCACAGGGGCAGATACGCAGTATTTT.

The rearrangement links TRBV7-9 to TRBJ1-2; D is undetermined. Germline V lookup: CDR1 SEHNR, CDR2 FQNEAQ (reference sequence). The CDR3 is made up of 13 amino acids. Trimming removed 0 bases at V and 2 bases at J, with 4 bases between. CDR3 nucleotide sequence: TGTGCCAGCAGCTTAGCACAGAACTATGGCTACACCTTC. The encoded protein is CASSLAQNYGYTF.

Only a few counts were recorded for this clonotype. The chain combines TRBV25-1 with TRBJ1-5; D gene ambiguous. The CDR3 has 14 amino acids. The germline V gene encodes CDR1 MGHDK and CDR2 SYGVNS. Trimming shortened V by 3 bases and J by 1 base, and 7 bases separated the two germline ends. CDR3 bases: TGTGCCAGCAGTGATCAGGCCAGCAATCAGCCCCAGCATTTT. It yields the protein CASSDQASNQPQHF.

Worth noting for this clonotype: This may come from a read error, since a much larger clone is one base off. This chain joins TRBV11-2 and TRBJ2-3; TRBD2 matches at 8 bases. Germline trimming cut 8 bases from V and 1 base from J; bases unmatched to any gene: 5. Per germline, CDR1 SGHAT and CDR2 FQNNGV. The CDR3 has 14 residues. Here the CDR3 reads CASSRGVGTDTQYF. In DNA form, the CDR3 reads TGTGCCAGCTCGCGGGGGGTCGGCACAGATACGCAGTATTTT.

This chain uses TRBV10-2 with TRBJ2-5; D uncertain. V was cut by 7 bases and J by 3 bases, with 15 bases left in between. CDR3 length: 14 residues. Germline V gene lookup returns CDR1 WSHSY and CDR2 SAAADI. The CDR3 loop is CASIRARTEETQYF. CDR3 nucleotides: TGCGCCAGCATCCGAGCAAGGACCGAAGAGACCCAGTACTTC.

The sample holds one count of this clonotype. This chain joins TRBV19 and TRBJ1-2, with D perhaps TRBD1 (5 bases). Trimming removed 6 bases at V and 1 base at J, with 15 bases between. The CDR3 is made up of 15 amino acids. CDR1 and CDR2 (germline): LNHDA, SQIVND (reference sequence). The CDR3 region has the DNA TGTGCCAGTAGCCCGGGACTGGATCTTAACTATGGCTACACCTTC. Translating gives CASSPGLDLNYGYTF.

Turning to this clonotype: A read error may explain this, as a much larger clone is one base away. The chain combines TRBV7-2 with TRBJ2-5; TRBD1 might be the D (6 bases). Germline loops: CDR1 SGHTA, CDR2 FQGNSA. The CDR3 has 14 residues. The DNA of the CDR3 is TGTGCCAGCAGCCTTCGCAGGACAGAAGAGACCCGGTACTTC. Translation gives CASSLRRTEETRYF.

This clonotype was seen ten or more times. This chain uses TRBV2 with TRBJ1-3; no reliable D call. CDR1 SNHLY and CDR2 FYNNEI come from the germline V gene. CDR3 length: 12 amino acids. Deletions cut 7 bases from V and 2 bases from J, with 6 bases between. Written as DNA, the CDR3 is TGTGCCAGCACTGGGGCTGGAAACACCATATATTTT. Its translation: CASTGAGNTIYF.

The chain carries TRBV19 and TRBJ1-2, with 7 bases lining up with TRBD1. Germline CDR1 LNHDA, CDR2 SQIVND (reference sequence). V dropped 1 base and J dropped 3; count of bases not matched to a gene: 2. The CDR3 has 14 residues. The CDR3 is CASSIAGGYYGYTF. The CDR3 DNA sequence: TGTGCCAGTAGTATAGCAGGGGGATACTATGGCTACACCTTC.

The sample holds a few counts of this clonotype. The chain carries TRBV12-3 or TRBV12-4 and TRBJ2-3; 7 nucleotides match TRBD1. With V trimmed by 5 bases and J by 13 bases, 6 bases remained unmatched. This CDR3 is 11 amino acids long. CDR3 residues: CASSAPGQEYF. CDR3 in DNA: TGTGCCAGCAGTGCCCCCGGACAGGAGTATTTT.

This rearrangement joins TRBV30 to TRBJ2-7; TRBD1 matches 7 bases. Per the germline V gene, CDR1 is GTSNPN and CDR2 is SVGIG (reference sequence). The CDR3 sequence is 17 residues long. The V segment lost 0 bases and the J segment 6 bases; nucleotides outside the gene matches: 17. The CDR3 DNA reads TGTGCCTGGAGTGTGGGGACAGTCGACCCCCTCTCCGCCGAGCAGTACTTC. This codes for CAWSVGTVDPLSAEQYF.

In its sample, this clonotype was seen many times. The chain joins TRBV6-5 to TRBJ2-7, with D possibly called TRBD1 or TRBD2 (5 bases each). V lost 8 bases, J lost 6 bases, and 17 bases lay in between. The CDR3 is 13 amino acids. CDR1 and CDR2 (germline): MNHEY, SVGAGI. The CDR3 DNA reads as TGTGCCAGCGGCCTGGGGACGGCGTCCGAGCAGTACTTC. Encoded protein: CASGLGTASEQYF.

This clonotype was detected ten times or more. The CDR3 sequence is CASSYSTEETQYF. In DNA form, the CDR3 reads TGTGCCAGCAGTTACTCGACAGAAGAGACCCAGTACTTC. The chain couples TRBV6-5 to TRBJ2-5; TRBD1 is a possible D gene (5 bases). Per the germline V gene, CDR1 is MNHEY and CDR2 is SVGAGI. The length of the CDR3 is 13 residues. The V and J ends lost 0 bases and 3 bases respectively, with 5 bases between them.

A remark on this clonotype: This may stem from a read error, because a much larger clone lies one nucleotide away. The CDR3 does not close with the conserved phenylalanine or tryptophan, likely indicating a read error. The chain's CDR3 is CASSPNGGYEQYS. Written as DNA, the CDR3 is TGTGCCAGCAGCCCAAATGGGGGTTACGAGCAGTACTCC. J is TRBJ2-7 and V is TRBV9, with D perhaps being TRBD1 or TRBD2 (5 bases each). Germline V gene data show CDR1 as SGDLS and CDR2 as YYNGEE. CDR3 length: 13 amino acids. The germline V and J ends were trimmed by 4 bases and 4 bases, with 12 bases remaining between them.